The clone carrying this T cell receptor beta chain was observed a handful of times. As yet, its antigen is unknown. From germline, CDR1 is MNHEY and CDR2 SVGAGI. The CDR3 consists of 14 residues. The V gene lost 6 bases and the J gene lost 2 bases, with 14 bases spanning the gap. TCRdb passed the reads through MiXCR, listing each CDR3 protein once. The table lists roughly 350,000 distinct CDR3 sequences, just under 35% of them singletons. This sample was taken from a study of T cell repertoires in cytomegalovirus infection. Findings and caveats of the study: Identification of carriers of CMV plus the relevant HLA was achieved through cumulative public TCR beta family frequency.

The sequenced sample was cultured PBMCs, obtained from culture after CMV antigen stimulation. The chain carries TRBV6-5 and TRBJ2-7; a weak D match, TRBD2 (6 bases). The TCR sequence derives from a human donor in good health (CMV status not recorded). Some clones in this sample may be carry-over from other donors' samples. The CDR3 protein is CASSGTRRAYEQYF. The CDR3 DNA reads TGTGCCAGCAGCGGGACTCGACGAGCCTACGAGCAGTACTTC.